Many counts were recorded for the clone carrying this T cell receptor beta chain. Its matching antigen is unknown. The sample of blood was obtained at first hyperthyroidism diagnosis (before any ophthalmopathy symptoms). This sample is drawn from a study of T cells in Graves' hyperthyroidism and ophthalmopathy. Looking at the study overall: Peripheral blood was drawn at first diagnosis, prior to all treatment. Study-level findings and limits: Clonotypes that were expanded in thyroid above 0.001 mostly appeared in blood too.

RNA transcripts gave rise to amplified TCR beta CDR3 regions. HTBI primers were employed in a first-round RT-PCR of the TCR CDR3. Via MiXCR, TCRdb re-called the multiplex PCR reads, giving one row per CDR3 protein. The data contain over 250,000 distinct CDR3 sequences, approximately 26% of them singletons. Per germline, CDR1 SQVTM and CDR2 ANQGSEA. Germline trimming cut 4 bases from V and 4 bases from J; bases unmatched to any gene: 12. CDR3 length: 16 amino acids. V and J are TRBV29-1 and TRBJ1-3, with 8 bases matching TRBD1. The sequenced material came from blood. This TCR derives from a middle-aged man with Graves' hyperthyroidism that later progressed to Graves' ophthalmopathy. CDR3 amino acids: CSVVVPTGAEGNTIYF. The CDR3 bases are TGCAGCGTTGTTGTGCCGACAGGGGCTGAAGGAAACACCATATATTTT.